The present T cell receptor beta chain was sequenced within a study of early T cells in non-severe SARS-CoV-2 infection. Across the whole study: With bulk RNA from unsorted whole blood as input, sequencing yielded unpaired chains. Study results and caveats: VDJdb-based annotation leaned toward anti-spike CD8 responses and missed private and CD4 specificities.

Individual cDNA molecules were tagged with unique molecular identifiers. TCRdb analysed the 5' RACE reads with MiXCR anew, one entry per CDR3 protein. Among 50,000 to 55,000 distinct CDR3 sequences listed, around a tenth were seen once. CDR3 length: 12 amino acids. V lost 0 bases to trimming and J lost 9 bases, with 5 bases between them. Germline loops: CDR1 MNHEY, CDR2 SVGEGT. The sample holds a few counts of this clonotype. The antigen is not known. The chain carries TRBV6-2 or TRBV6-3 and TRBJ2-2; D remains ambiguous. Sequencing input: whole blood. This clonotype was obtained from an adult who was a healthcare worker with PCR-confirmed SARS-CoV-2 infection or an uninfected control (not recorded which). CDR3 residues: CASSYSSRELFF. The CDR3 DNA follows: TGTGCCAGCAGTTACTCCTCACGGGAGCTGTTTTTT.